This record covers a single TCR beta chain. Sequenced by immunoSEQ multiplex PCR; TCRdb stores in-frame clones only, minus some. The repertoire consists of 250,000 to 300,000 clones, with roughly 88% occurring once and the leading ten covering around 1%. V lost 7 bases, J lost 5 bases, and 26 bases stayed unmatched. The CDR3 consists of 20 residues. Germline assignment: CDR1 SGHRS and CDR2 YFSETQ. The entry originates in a study of blood T cell repertoires in COVID-19. The chain combines TRBV5-1 with TRBJ1-1; TRBD1 aligns across 10 bases. The sample taken for sequencing was PBMCs or T cells enriched from blood (not recorded which). This clonotype originated in a woman between 25 and 40 years old who had recovered from COVID-19. CDR3 sequence reads: CASARGSPGTGVGKGTEAFF. The DNA for the CDR3 is TGCGCCAGCGCCCGAGGGTCTCCCGGGACAGGGGTGGGAAAAGGGACTGAAGCTTTCTTT.